The 5 T cell receptor beta chains below all came from one sample that was sequenced in a study of blood T cell repertoires in COVID-19. The protocol was immunoSEQ multiplex PCR, while the TCRdb copy is restricted to in-frame clones and leaves out a portion. The sample consists of roughly 68,000 clones, approximately 90% of them appearing once. Sequencing used PBMCs or T cells enriched from blood (not recorded which). These TCRs come from a woman aged 40-49 years who had recovered from COVID-19.

The chain carries TRBV6-6 and TRBJ2-7, with 11 bases identical to TRBD2. Germline loops: CDR1 MNHNY, CDR2 SVGAGI (reference sequence). The CDR3 is 14 residues long. The junction had 4 bases not matched to a gene; V was cut back by 4 bases and J by 5 bases. CDR3 residues: CASSLAGGPHEQYF. The CDR3 nucleotides read TGTGCCAGCAGTTTAGCGGGGGGGCCCCACGAGCAGTACTTC.

The chain joins TRBV10-1 to TRBJ1-2; D not resolved. Per the germline V gene, CDR1 is WNHNN and CDR2 is SYGVQD (reference sequence). The CDR3 has 12 residues. The V and J ends lost 3 bases and 7 bases respectively, with 9 bases between them. CDR3 sequence: CASSETVSGYTF. CDR3 DNA: TGCGCCAGCAGTGAAACAGTAAGTGGCTACACCTTC.

The V call is TRBV6-1, the J call TRBJ1-2; D perhaps matches TRBD1 (5 bases). The V gene's germline CDR1 is MNHNS and CDR2 SASEGT. The CDR3 is made up of 19 amino acids. Between the trimmed V and J ends, which lost 2 bases and 2 bases, there was a span of 24 bases. The CDR3, as DNA: TGTGCCAGCAGTGAAAAAAACCCAAAGGCGGGGACGGCAAACTATGGCTACACCTTC. It translates to CASSEKNPKAGTANYGYTF.

The chain couples TRBV4-2 to TRBJ2-5, with a weak D call TRBD2 (6 bases). V lost 1 base to trimming and J lost 9 bases, with 15 bases between them. CDR1 and CDR2 (germline): LGHNA, YNFKEQ. This CDR3 contains 14 residues. For the CDR3, the DNA is TGTGCCAGCAGCCAAGCGGGCGGGGTCAGGGCCCAGTACTTC. Amino acid sequence: CASSQAGGVRAQYF.

The chain carries TRBV29-1 and TRBJ1-2; 9 bases agree with TRBD1. The CDR3 is made up of 14 amino acids. The V and J ends lost 3 bases and 8 bases, in that order; junction bases with no gene match: 10. The V gene's germline CDR1 is SQVTM and CDR2 ANQGSEA. CDR3 loop: CSVEHRDREGGYTF. The CDR3 nucleotides are TGCAGCGTTGAGCACCGGGACAGGGAGGGAGGCTACACCTTC.